This T cell receptor beta chain was identified during a study of cytomegalovirus exposure and HLA in healthy donors (dated 2017 in TCRdb). Describing the broader study: According to an earlier analysis of a few hundred of the donors, 150 million to 200 million T cells yielded over 90 million unique TCR beta sequences and 276 Gb of sequence data. Of the 300 to 450 genotyped donors, about 84% fell in the genetic ancestry cluster associated with self-reported Caucasian donors. In an earlier analysis of around 540 of the donors, high-throughput TCR beta sequencing was used to judge whether each TCR beta V gene segment behaved as functional or pseudogenic. High-throughput TCR immunosequencing, statistical association of individual TCRs with disease status, and machine learning were combined to predict cytomegalovirus infection status. Alongside the repertoire data, information on donor age, sex, ethnicity and CMV serostatus was compiled. On average, around 200,000 unique TCR beta nucleotide sequences were sequenced per donor among a few hundred genotyped donors of the cohort, with roughly 20% of those sequences being non-productive. Approximately 300 gigabases of sequencing data and around 80 million unique TCR sequences made up an early release that covered under 750 HLA-typed donors. Because of strong linkage in the cohort, roughly five DR-DQ haplotypes were treated as single units for association and clustering. A later genetic analysis used genome-wide SNP genotypes for about three fifths of the 666 donors, treating that subset as a discovery cohort. The study aimed to test whether cataloging public T cell receptors could reveal signatures of past pathogen exposure. Both class I and class II loci were covered by HLA typing, at four-digit resolution. Every discovery cohort repertoire had been produced on one sequencing platform. In the later analysis, no new phenotypic data were used to find candidate immune exposures; instead, reliance was placed on TCR beta sequences and their occurrence across donors. The number of donors typed differed by locus, with about 629-630 for A, B, C, DRB1 and DQB1, roughly 520 for DQA1, 600 to 610 for DPA1, and some 450 for DPB1. Besides the first cohort of under 700 subjects, a separate validation cohort made up of over a hundred different subjects was used. A later analysis re-examined previously published TCR beta repertoires from hundreds of donors and added high-resolution HLA genotyping to investigate patterns of TCR occurrence. The T cell repertoires of about 700 subjects were profiled by immunosequencing and related to cytomegalovirus serostatus. General conclusions and limits of the study: In this cohort, only TCR beta chains were sequenced, and detectable features were limited by the absence of alpha or paired-chain data. Most CMV-associated TCR beta chains appeared to be HLA-restricted in a later analysis, and the HLA associations seemed to be driven largely by CMV exposure. The authors suggested that the approach could potentially be generalized to other disease states and immunological phenotypes. The classifier was reported to diagnose cytomegalovirus status with high specificity and sensitivity in both the original and validation cohorts. Correlated functional status among segregating V segments might be attributable to linkage disequilibrium, but an unknown experimental factor could not be ruled out. A cluster of highly shared sequence variants was judged likely to represent a technical artifact of the sequencing pipeline. Immune exposure information for the cohort was limited to CMV serostatus. Because HLA typing was unavailable for some donors at each locus, only the typed subset was used in association tests. When HLA alleles, especially DR and DQ, strongly co-occurred, attributing TCR associations to individual alleles was difficult. A total of roughly 160 TCR beta chains were listed by the study as associated with cytomegalovirus. A further reported finding was that TCR beta sequences accurately predicted the HLA-A and HLA-B alleles for most subjects in the first cohort. According to a later genetic analysis, donors in an Asian-associated ancestry cluster had fewer N-insertions in productive TCRs than the approximately 650-donor mean. Roughly uniform sequencing depth across donors was assumed in presence/absence analyses, although this assumption may not hold. Several of the top co-occurrence clusters appeared to be linked to parvovirus B19, influenza, CMV and Epstein-Barr virus, according to a later analysis. A later analysis associated 16,951 TCR beta sequences with specific HLA alleles at a false discovery rate of 0.05. While some public TCRs were present in many individuals, most TCR sequences turned up only very rarely across donors. A later genetic analysis associated a missense DCLRE1C variant with V-gene and J-gene trimming of TCR beta chains, and an independent cohort replicated the association. Because counts were too low, some 16 rarely observed V segments, including chromosome 9 orphons, were excluded from the earlier analysis of several hundred of the donors. In a later analysis, HLA-associated TCR beta chains showed more clonal expansion and lower generation probabilities than non-associated chains that were equally common. In an earlier analysis of some 550 of the donors, most TCR beta V segments were observed in productive rearrangements about 90% or about 30% of the time, broadly matching IMGT annotations. In a later analysis, TCR association rates were found to vary across HLA loci, with the most associated TCRs seen for DRB1 alleles and the fewest for HLA-C alleles. The 87-base-pair reads could not distinguish some IMGT-functional V segments, including TRBV6-2 and TRBV6-3, so those segments were excluded. In vitro tests confirmed that a few of the cytomegalovirus-associated TCR beta chains recognize cytomegalovirus antigens.

The cohort consisted of hundreds of healthy bone marrow donors. All cohort members were sampled while nominally healthy, although unrecorded immune exposures were likely present. The donor tested CMV seronegative, placing the donor among the 350 to 400 seronegative members of the cohort. A peripheral blood sample was provided by each donor, and peripheral blood mononuclear cells were used for TCR beta sequencing. The Qiagen DNeasy Blood Extraction Kit was used to extract genomic DNA from the blood cell samples. Library method: the immunoSEQ multiplex PCR assay. For the multiplex PCR, a mixture combining 60 forward primers for TCR Vbeta segments and 13 reverse primers for TCR Jbeta segments was used. A multiplex PCR assay on genomic DNA amplified the CDR3 region of rearranged TCR beta genes. Amplified TCR beta libraries were sequenced as 87-base-pair reads on the Illumina HiSeq System. In the paper's pipeline: Across the 640 or so repertoires, a later analysis counted 78 million or so unique TCR beta chains, some 11 million of which were shared by at least two donors. Raw reads were error-corrected and collapsed into unique sequences with a nearest-neighbor algorithm that merged closely related sequences to remove PCR and sequencing errors. CDR3 sequences were aligned to IMGT reference sequences to assign V, D and J gene segments. For a sequence to be retained, a match of at least six nucleotides to both a V gene segment and a J gene segment was required. Rearrangements were classified as productive when the CDR3 lacked stop codons and remained in frame with V and J, and all other rearrangements were classified as non-productive. Following IMGT convention, CDR3 was defined as the stretch from the second conserved V-encoded cysteine up to the conserved J-encoded phenylalanine. In an earlier analysis of more than 550 of the donors, sequences lacking an unambiguous match to a single V gene segment were excluded. An earlier analysis of 587 of the donors classified V segments as functional when productive rearrangements were above 56.7% and as segregating when the standard deviation between donors was above 5%. A statistical classification framework was built to diagnose cytomegalovirus status from the catalog of TCR beta chain sequences. A later analysis assigned V and J genes by comparing TCR nucleotide sequences with IMGT/GENE-DB human TR gene sequences. In a later analysis, CDR3 sequences and most-parsimonious VDJ recombination scenarios were assigned using the TCRdist pipeline. A later analysis defined each TCR beta chain by its CDR3 amino acid sequence plus V-gene family, and excluded reads lacking a unique V-gene family. To address suspected cross-contamination and a sequencing artifact, a later analysis removed over 500 highly shared, low-generation-probability nucleotide sequences. In a later analysis, a clonal expansion index was calculated for each public chain from normalized within-repertoire ranks of inferred template counts. A later analysis computed generation probabilities with a VDJ recombination model fitted to out-of-frame rearrangements, and checked the results against IGoR. A later analysis scored TCR-TCR, TCR-HLA and TCR-CMV co-occurrence with hypergeometric tests, applying a repertoire-size bias correction to TCR pairs. To estimate false discovery rates, a later analysis permuted the HLA or CMV assignments 20 times. In a later analysis, co-occurring TCRs were grouped using DBSCAN, with TCRdist sequence similarity added in when clustering inside HLA-allele-positive subsets. Repertoires with fewer than 30,000 or more than 120,000 public chains were left out of co-occurrence clustering, as were a handful of repertoires with anomalous nucleotide sharing. TCRdb re-hosts the immuneACCESS table, in-frame sequences only. Its copies lack some clones; in the studies checked, an unresolved V gene accounts for under half of them, and the cause for the rest is not known. V and J calls and clone size are as listed in that table; D and trimming were resolved from the DNA. Present in this sample are 100,000 to 150,000 clones, approximately 78% of which were seen just once. The ten largest clonotypes hold about 1% of the sample.

As encoded in the germline V gene, CDR1 is SGHTA while CDR2 is FQGNSA. V has 0 bases trimmed and J has 7 bases trimmed; junction bases matching no gene number 16. From the cysteine through the phenylalanine, the CDR3 covers 18 amino acids. Just CDR3 DNA is preserved here, 54 bases in frame from base 1. About this clone itself: Its antigen target is currently unknown. Qualities for individual bases were not recorded, and no much larger clone is one base off.

This TCR derives from a woman aged 25-40 years in good health and CMV-seronegative. The rearranged chain carries TRBV7-2 and TRBJ2-5; 8 bases in between match TRBD2. Sequencing was done on a sample of PBMCs. The nucleotide sequence reads TGTGCCAGCAGCTTAGCAGGGCCGGGGGGGGGCGAATGGGGGACCCAGTACTTC. Translated, this gives CASSLAGPGGGEWGTQYF.